The present entry profiles one TCR beta chain with its context. No cognate antigen has been identified for it. The junction shows a germline mismatch at one end, possibly a read error. The sample is drawn from a study of T cells in Graves' hyperthyroidism and ophthalmopathy (dated by TCRdb to the late 2010s). Background for the entire study: Peripheral blood samples were taken at the time of initial diagnosis, prior to any treatment. TCR V-J signatures able to tell the groups apart were searched for in a discovery cohort of around 95 patients, of whom over 40 had Graves' ophthalmopathy and about 60 had stable Graves' hyperthyroidism. Whether ophthalmopathy could be predicted prospectively was tested in an independent validation cohort made up of about 20 hyperthyroidism patients plus 17 patients who later progressed to ophthalmopathy. The 100 discovery patients were randomly split 7:3 into training and test sets. The study also compared thyroid tissue and blood T-cell repertoires from 5 to 7 Graves' hyperthyroidism patients. After blood sampling, hyperthyroidism patients were treated with methimazole at a starting dose of 30 mg daily, and ophthalmopathy patients were treated with high-dose intravenous methylprednisolone. TCR Vbeta CDR3 sequencing of roughly 140 peripheral blood samples (approximately 44 ophthalmopathy, 75 hyperthyroidism and roughly 17 progressor patients) is reported in the paper. The investigation overall reported the following: In validation, progression to ophthalmopathy was predicted by the model with about 70% sensitivity and 72.22% specificity, a median of around 6.5 months before onset. A 13 V-J signature model separated ophthalmopathy from stable hyperthyroidism, with roughly 88% sensitivity and 81% to 82% specificity in cross-validation and 80%/75% in testing. Blood samples also contained most of the expanded thyroid clonotypes (frequency above 0.001), which suggests that blood repertoires may reflect thyroid immune responses. No statistical method was used to fix the sample size in advance, and group allocation was not hidden from the investigators.

Ophthalmopathy patients had moderately to severely active disease, Clinical Activity Score of at least 3, NOSPECS grade of at least 4, and duration under 3 months. The study excluded patients with uncontrolled infections, other autoimmune diseases, pregnancy or lactation. Diagnoses relied on clinical symptoms, serum thyroxine and TRAb, thyroid ultrasound and orbital computed tomography. PBMCs were isolated from more than 8 ml of fresh peripheral blood by Ficoll-Paque density gradient centrifugation. Total RNA was extracted using Trizol reagent, and RNA quality was assessed on an Agilent 2100 Bioanalyzer. The CDR3 runs 18 amino acids, cysteine and phenylalanine included. Just CDR3 DNA is preserved here, 54 bases in frame from base 1. According to the germline V gene (reference sequence), CDR1 reads SGHKS and CDR2 reads YYEKEE. Amplification of TCR beta CDR3 regions was carried out from RNA transcripts. The first round of RT-PCR for the TCR CDR3 was performed with the HTBI primer set and the Qiagen OneStep RT-PCR kit. A second multiplex PCR round built the libraries, followed by size selection and purification. Libraries were sequenced paired-end with 100 bp reads on an Illumina HiSeq2000. From the authors' description of their analysis: SOAPnuke was used to process the raw data, throwing out any read that contained adapters or uncalled bases, had a mean Phred below 15, or lacked an exact constant-primer or identifier match. COPE v1.2.5 was used to merge high-quality paired reads, and clonotypes were defined as unique nucleotide sequences. Clonotypes were aligned to IMGT TRBV, TRBD and TRBJ reference segments using MiTCR v1.1. Only V-J combinations with frequency above 0.0001, covering approximately 99% of repertoires, were analysed. A TCS score was defined as the ratio between F50 (clonal expansion) and ExV (chaos), using BLOSUM62-based TCRdist between CDR3 peptides within each V-J. Welch's t-statistics and random forest reduced roughly 530 V-J features to 10 to 15, which were used in a naive Bayes classifier (R e1071). Through fastp at Q25 and MiXCR, TCRdb rebuilt clones from the public reads, retaining in-frame beta chains. All rows with the same CDR3 protein become a single entry with the most common DNA and genes. The V and J calls follow TCRdb's processing rather than the paper's. The table for this sample lists some 500,000 distinct CDR3 sequences; roughly a sixth of them were counted only once. The top ten hold 25% to 30% of the sample.

The receptor was derived from a woman aged 25 to 39 with Graves' ophthalmopathy. Sample: blood. The receptor chain draws on TRBV5-5 and TRBJ2-3; TRBD2 fits 10 bases in the junction. The DNA reads TGCGCCAGCAGCTTGGCATTAGCGGGAGGACCCCGCACAGATACGCAGTATTTT. Protein translation: CASSLALAGGPRTDTQYF.